The 24 T cell receptor beta chains given below trace back to one sample, sequenced in a study of T cells after yellow fever vaccination. TCRdb called the 5' RACE reads again in MiXCR, with one record for every CDR3 protein. In the table there are 500,000 to 550,000 distinct CDR3 sequences, roughly 22% of which are singletons. Sequencing used PBMCs, obtained 20 to 25 days after the first yellow fever vaccination. These receptors were taken from a man aged 18 to 30 who received the YFV17D yellow fever vaccine.

In this sample, this clonotype turned up a few times. This chain joins TRBV7-2 and TRBJ2-4, with a tentative D call TRBD2 (6 bases). Germline V gene sequence: CDR1 SGHTA, CDR2 FQGNSA. Trimming took off 5 bases at V and 2 bases at J, with 16 bases between the two ends. The CDR3 is 16 residues long. Here the CDR3 reads CASSVDHGGTKNIQYF. CDR3 bases: TGTGCCAGCAGCGTCGATCACGGGGGAACCAAAAACATTCAGTACTTC.

The rearrangement links TRBV20-1 to TRBJ1-4; D is perhaps TRBD1 (5 bases). Germline CDR1 and CDR2: DFQATT and SNEGSKA (reference sequence). Trimming removed 4 bases at V and 1 base at J, with 10 bases between. The CDR3 totals 14 residues. CDR3 residues: CSANGGGTNEKLFF. As DNA, the CDR3 is TGCAGTGCTAATGGGGGGGGAACTAATGAAAAACTGTTTTTT.

This clonotype was seen only a few times. The chain recombines TRBV7-2 with TRBJ2-3; 8 bases line up with TRBD2. The germline V gene has CDR1 SGHTA and CDR2 FQGNSA. The CDR3 is made up of 15 amino acids. J lost 4 bases, V lost 5 bases, and 8 bases had no gene match. CDR3 nucleotide sequence: TGTGCCAGCAGCGTACTCTACGGGGGGGCAGATACGCAGTATTTT. This encodes CASSVLYGGADTQYF.

The chain has TRBV6-5 and TRBJ1-4, with D possibly matching TRBD1 (5 bases). The CDR3 is 14 residues long. In germline, CDR1 is MNHEY, CDR2 SVGAGI. Trimming left V 6 bases short and J 8 bases short, with 16 bases between. The CDR3 loop reads CASRHSQEGEKLFF. DNA of the CDR3: TGTGCCAGCAGGCATTCACAGGAGGGGGAAAAACTGTTTTTT.

This clonotype was found once. The chain employs TRBV7-8 and TRBJ2-7, with D possibly TRBD1 on 6 matching bases. Germline V gives CDR1 SGHVS, CDR2 FQNEAQ. Trimming removed 4 bases from V and 2 bases from J, with 21 bases in between. This CDR3 comprises 17 residues. CDR3 sequence (DNA): TGTGCCAGCAGCTCCAACACTTACGACAGGACGCCCTACGAGCAGTACGTC. The encoded protein is CASSSNTYDRTPYEQYV.

The chain carries TRBV5-1 and TRBJ1-4, with D perhaps TRBD1 (5 bases). Trimming took off 4 bases at V and 0 bases at J, with 13 bases between the two ends. Germline lookup yields CDR1 SGHRS and CDR2 YFSETQ. The CDR3 loop spans 16 amino acids. The CDR3 reads CASSRGLITTNEKLFF. DNA of the CDR3: TGCGCCAGCAGCCGGGGACTGATAACAACTAATGAAAAACTGTTTTTT.

This sequence joins TRBV7-9 and TRBJ2-5; D uncertain. Between the trimmed V and J ends, which lost 5 bases and 5 bases, there was a span of 21 bases. This CDR3 spans 16 amino acids. Germline loops: CDR1 SEHNR, CDR2 FQNEAQ (reference sequence). In DNA form, the CDR3 reads TGTGCCAGCAGCAAACTATACGTGGGCTTGGGGGAGACCCAGTACTTC. This sequence encodes CASSKLYVGLGETQYF. The complete variable domain, with remaining parts taken from reference TRBV7-9 and TRBJ2-5, reads DTGVSQNPRHKITKRGQNVTFRCDPISEHNRLYWYRQTLGQGPEFLTYFQNEAQLEKSRLLSDRFSAERPKGSFSTLEIQRTEQGDSAMYLCASSKLYVGLGETQYFGPGTRLLVL.

The CDR3 DNA follows: TGTGCCAGCAGCTTAAGGGGAACTAGCGGGGGCTGGGATGAGCAGTTCTTC. This sequence encodes CASSLRGTSGGWDEQFF. This chain connects TRBV7-3 to TRBJ2-1, with 11 bases matching TRBD2. The CDR3 sequence is 17 residues long. The J segment lost 8 bases and the V segment lost 1 base, leaving 10 bases of the junction unmatched. Germline CDR1 is SGHTA and CDR2 is FQGTGA. Together with reference TRBV7-3 and TRBJ2-1, the CDR3 gives the full variable domain: GAGVSQTPSNKVTEKGKYVELRCDPISGHTALYWYRQSLGQGPEFLIYFQGTGAADDSGLPNDRFFAVRPEGSVSTLKIQRTERGDSAVYLCASSLRGTSGGWDEQFFGPGTRLTVL.

V gene TRBV2 combines with J gene TRBJ2-7; 7 bases are a match to TRBD1. The CDR3 sequence is 15 residues long. The junction had 7 bases not matched to a gene; V was cut back by 4 bases and J by 1 base. The V gene's germline CDR1 is SNHLY and CDR2 FYNNEI. The CDR3 bases are TGTGCCAGCAGTGGTCCGGGACAGAATTCCTACGAGCAGTACTTC. Residues: CASSGPGQNSYEQYF.

The V call is TRBV12-3 or TRBV12-4, the J call TRBJ2-6; D not certain. The CDR3 loop spans 13 amino acids. Trimming took off 6 bases at V and 2 bases at J, with 5 bases between the two ends. In nucleotides, the CDR3 is TGTGCCAGCAGGCCCGCTGGGGCCAACGTCCTGACTTTC. It yields the protein CASRPAGANVLTF.

This chain uses TRBV11-2 with TRBJ2-7, with TRBD2 as a possible D gene (5 bases). The CDR3 length is 13 residues. V was shortened by 5 bases and J by 5 bases, with 13 bases between the two germline ends. Germline lookup yields CDR1 SGHAT and CDR2 FQNNGV. The CDR3 bases are TGTGCCAGCAGCCTAGCCCCCTTTGACGAGCAGTACTTC. It encodes CASSLAPFDEQYF.

This sequence joins TRBV2 and TRBJ1-2; D not certain. The CDR3 is made up of 15 amino acids. Between the trimmed V and J ends, which lost 7 bases and 6 bases, there was a span of 21 bases. Germline-derived CDR1 and CDR2 are SNHLY and FYNNEI. CDR3: CASIHPGGTLDGYTF. In nucleotides, the CDR3 is TGTGCCAGCATCCATCCGGGAGGCACTCTGGATGGCTACACCTTC.

This clonotype came up a few times. The V call is TRBV6-1, the J call TRBJ2-7; D is uncertain. This CDR3 is built from 13 residues. The V gene lost 3 bases and the J gene lost 7 bases, with 13 bases spanning the gap. Germline CDR1 and CDR2: MNHNS and SASEGT. The DNA for the CDR3 is TGTGCCAGCAGTGACAGGTTTCCGTGGGAGCAGTACTTC. As protein: CASSDRFPWEQYF.

The genes are TRBV5-1 and TRBJ2-1; 8 positions agree with TRBD1. There are 16 residues in the CDR3. The trim removed 0 bases at V and 3 bases at J, leaving 5 bases unmatched. CDR1 and CDR2 (germline): SGHRS, YFSETQ. Here the CDR3 reads CASSLAGTGLYNEQFF. CDR3 in DNA: TGCGCCAGCAGCTTGGCCGGGACAGGACTCTACAATGAGCAGTTCTTC.

This chain uses TRBV11-2 with TRBJ2-7; 11 nucleotides agree with TRBD2. CDR1 SGHAT and CDR2 FQNNGV come from the germline V gene. The trim removed 0 bases at V and 7 bases at J, leaving 11 bases unmatched. The CDR3 sequence is 17 residues long. CDR3 region: CASSLDGSVAGGREQYF. In DNA, the CDR3 is TGTGCCAGCAGCTTAGACGGCTCGGTAGCGGGGGGGAGGGAGCAGTACTTC.

The CDR3 region is CASSLSLGDSGANVLTF. Here the CDR3 DNA reads TGTGCCAGCAGCTTGAGTCTCGGGGATTCTGGGGCCAACGTCCTGACTTTC. The V gene is TRBV5-4, the J gene TRBJ2-6; TRBD2 is a possible D gene (5 bases). There are 17 residues in the CDR3. CDR1 and CDR2 (germline): SGHNT, YYREEE (reference sequence). Trimming left V 1 base short and J 1 base short, with 12 bases between.

The V call is TRBV6-2 or TRBV6-3, the J call TRBJ2-7; 12 positions match TRBD1. CDR3 length: 16 residues. CDR1 MNHEY and CDR2 SVGEGT come from the germline V gene. Losses at the gene ends were 5 bases for V and 6 bases for J; bases not matched to a gene: 11. The CDR3 DNA follows: TGTGCCAGCAGTAAACCGCCGGGACAGGGGGCAAGCGAGCAGTACTTC. It yields the protein CASSKPPGQGASEQYF.

V is TRBV29-1 and J is TRBJ2-7, with no clear D. CDR3 length: 13 residues. Germline assignment: CDR1 SQVTM and CDR2 ANQGSEA. V was shortened by 4 bases and J by 5 bases, with 15 bases between the two germline ends. CDR3 coding DNA: TGCAGCGTTGTTGGCCCTAACTCGCACGAGCAGTACGTC. It translates to CSVVGPNSHEQYV.

CDR3 DNA sequence: TGTGCTAGTGGCGCCTCGACAGCAAAGAACACTGAAGCTTTCTTT. This codes for CASGASTAKNTEAFF. The rearrangement uses TRBV12-5 and TRBJ1-1; maybe TRBD1 (5 bases). This CDR3 region has 15 residues. Trimming cost V 6 bases and J 1 base, with 15 bases left between them. CDR1 is LGHNT and CDR2 is FRNRAP in the germline V gene.

The rearrangement uses TRBV20-1 and TRBJ2-1; D possibly matches TRBD1 or TRBD2 (6 bases each). There are 12 residues in the CDR3. Trimming left V 4 bases short and J 8 bases short, with 12 bases between. CDR1 DFQATT and CDR2 SNEGSKA come from the germline V gene (reference sequence). The CDR3 bases are TGCAGTGCTAACCCGGAGGGGGATGAGCAGTTCTTC. Its protein product is CSANPEGDEQFF.

This clonotype was detected ten times or more. The chain recombines TRBV7-2 with TRBJ2-2; D remains ambiguous. The CDR3 extends over 15 amino acids. Germline V gives CDR1 SGHTA, CDR2 FQGNSA. Trimming removed 0 bases from V and 2 bases from J, with 7 bases in between. DNA of the CDR3: TGTGCCAGCAGCTTAGCGAACAGAAACACCGGGGAGCTGTTTTTT. This codes for CASSLANRNTGELFF.

The chain uses TRBV11-2 and TRBJ2-5; tentative D call: TRBD1 (6 bases). The CDR3 spans 15 residues. The V end lost 2 bases, the J end lost 3 bases, and 13 bases lay between the germline ends. In germline, CDR1 is SGHAT, CDR2 FQNNGV. The CDR3 DNA is TGTGCCAGCAGCTTAAGGGGGTCCAATGAAGAGACCCAGTACTTC. It yields the protein CASSLRGSNEETQYF.

This chain links TRBV11-2 with TRBJ2-1, with 9 bases fitting TRBD2. The germline gives CDR1 SGHAT, CDR2 FQNNGV. CDR3 length: 19 amino acids. V trimming: 5 bases; J trimming: 0 bases; junction bases outside the gene matches: 14. This CDR3 is CASSTPVTFSGGSYNEQFF. In DNA, the CDR3 is TGTGCCAGCAGCACCCCAGTCACCTTTAGCGGGGGCTCCTACAATGAGCAGTTCTTC.

The rearrangement uses TRBV6-2 or TRBV6-3 and TRBJ1-3; D gene uncertain. V lost 6 bases and J 5 bases, leaving 8 bases between the germline ends. The CDR3 is 12 amino acids. Germline V gene data show CDR1 as MNHEY and CDR2 as SVGEGT. CDR3 amino acids: CASSFRRNTIYF. The CDR3 DNA is TGTGCCAGCAGCTTTCGAAGAAACACCATATATTTT.